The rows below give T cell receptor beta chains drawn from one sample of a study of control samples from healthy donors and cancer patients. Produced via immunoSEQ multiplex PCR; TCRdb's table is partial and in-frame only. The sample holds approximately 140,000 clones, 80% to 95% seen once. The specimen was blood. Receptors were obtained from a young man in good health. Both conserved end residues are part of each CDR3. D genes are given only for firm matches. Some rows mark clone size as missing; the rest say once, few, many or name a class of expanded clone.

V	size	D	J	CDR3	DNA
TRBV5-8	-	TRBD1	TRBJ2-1	CASRPRQGIYNEQFF	TGTGCCAGCAGACCGAGACAGGGGATATACAATGAGCAGTTCTTC
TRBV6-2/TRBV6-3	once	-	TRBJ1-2	CASSSPGTSYPRGYTF	TGTGCCAGCAGTTCCCCCGGGACAAGTTACCCACGGGGCTACACCTTC
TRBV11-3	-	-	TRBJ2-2	CASSSRDGLNTGELFF	TGTGCCAGCAGCTCGAGGGACGGACTAAACACCGGGGAGCTGTTTTTT
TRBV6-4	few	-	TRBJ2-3	CASSELASGTDTQYF	TGTGCCAGCAGTGAACTAGCTAGCGGCACAGATACGCAGTATTTT
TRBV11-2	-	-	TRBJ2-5	CASSHSNRETQYF	TGTGCCAGCAGCCACTCGAACAGGGAGACCCAGTACTTC
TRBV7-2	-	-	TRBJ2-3	CASSGSTDTQYF	TGTGCCAGCAGCGGTAGCACAGATACGCAGTATTTT
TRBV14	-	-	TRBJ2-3	CASSRQGSPTDTQYF	TGTGCCAGCAGCCGTCAAGGGTCCCCCACAGATACGCAGTATTTT
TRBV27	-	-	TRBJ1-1	CASSSLWTEAFF	TGTGCCAGCAGTTCCCTCTGGACTGAAGCTTTCTTT
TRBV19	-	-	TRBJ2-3	CASTPRPGRTQYF	TGTGCCAGTACCCCCCGGCCAGGCCGAACGCAGTATTTT
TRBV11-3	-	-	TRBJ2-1	CASSKFRDFVTGEQFF	TGTGCCAGCAGCAAATTCCGGGACTTTGTGACGGGTGAGCAGTTCTTC
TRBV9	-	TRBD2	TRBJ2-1	CASSVTSGIYNEQFF	TGTGCCAGCAGCGTAACTAGCGGGATTTACAATGAGCAGTTCTTC
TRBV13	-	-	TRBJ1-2	CASSLVGALGYTF	TGTGCCAGCAGCTTAGTGGGGGCTCTAGGCTACACCTTC
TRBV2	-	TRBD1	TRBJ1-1	CASIGQANTEAFF	TGTGCCAGCATAGGACAGGCGAACACTGAAGCTTTCTTT
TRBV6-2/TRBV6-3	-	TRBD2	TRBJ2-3	CASSVGLAGEGDTQYF	TGTGCCAGCAGTGTAGGACTAGCGGGAGAAGGAGATACGCAGTATTTT
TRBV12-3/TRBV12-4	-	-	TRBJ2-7	CASSLYSMGEQYF	TGTGCCAGCAGTTTGTACAGTATGGGGGAGCAGTACTTC
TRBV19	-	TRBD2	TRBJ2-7	CASGNSGTRNEQYF	TGTGCCAGTGGGAATTCCGGGACTAGAAACGAGCAGTACTTC
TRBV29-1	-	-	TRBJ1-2	CSVDRQQRSNYGYTF	TGCAGCGTTGATAGACAGCAACGCTCTAACTATGGCTACACCTTC
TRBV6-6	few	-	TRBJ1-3	CASSSDPFYNTIYF	TGTGCCAGCAGTTCGGACCCGTTTTATAACACCATATATTTT
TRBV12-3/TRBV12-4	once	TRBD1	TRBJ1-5	CASGGQGIQPQHF	TGTGCCAGCGGCGGACAGGGGATTCAGCCCCAGCATTTT
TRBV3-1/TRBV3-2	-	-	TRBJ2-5	CASKYNFQETQYF	TGTGCCAGCAAGTATAACTTTCAAGAGACCCAGTACTTC